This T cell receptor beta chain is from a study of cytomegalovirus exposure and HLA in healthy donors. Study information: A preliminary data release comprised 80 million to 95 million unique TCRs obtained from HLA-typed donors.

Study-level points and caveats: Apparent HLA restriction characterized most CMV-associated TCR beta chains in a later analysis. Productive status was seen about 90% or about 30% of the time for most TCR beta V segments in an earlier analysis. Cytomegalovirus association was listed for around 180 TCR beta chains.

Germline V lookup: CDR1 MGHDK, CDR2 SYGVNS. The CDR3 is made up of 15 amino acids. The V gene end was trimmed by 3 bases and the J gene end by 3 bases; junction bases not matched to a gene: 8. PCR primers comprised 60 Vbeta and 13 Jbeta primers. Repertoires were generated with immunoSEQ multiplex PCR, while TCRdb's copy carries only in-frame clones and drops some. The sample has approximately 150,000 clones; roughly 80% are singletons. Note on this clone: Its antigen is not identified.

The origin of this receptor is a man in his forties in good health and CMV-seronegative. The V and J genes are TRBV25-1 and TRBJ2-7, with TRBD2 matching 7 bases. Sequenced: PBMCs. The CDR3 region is CASSEASGTFYEQYF. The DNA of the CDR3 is TGTGCCAGCAGTGAGGCTAGCGGAACGTTCTACGAGCAGTACTTC.